These 14 T cell receptor beta chains share one sample of origin, sequenced in a study of tumor-infiltrating lymphocytes in primary liver carcinoma. Germline DNA was also extracted, and blood RNA derived from unsorted whole blood. Production of TCR beta cDNA used around 460 ng total RNA together with a constant-region primer. What produced the TCR beta libraries was three nested multiplex PCR rounds using slightly modified ARM-PCR. For around 11 cycles apiece, the opening two PCR rounds ran with TRBV1-TRBV30 forward primers and a C-beta reverse primer. Using its own MiXCR run on the multiplex PCR reads, TCRdb lists one record per CDR3 protein. The sample contains 300,000 to 400,000 distinct CDR3 sequences, about two thirds of which appear only once. The sequenced material came from peripheral blood. All receptors derive from a man in his forties or fifties with primary liver carcinoma and hepatitis B virus infection.

This clonotype was counted a single time. This rearrangement joins TRBV30 to TRBJ1-2, with 8 positions matching TRBD1. J lost 11 bases, V lost 3 bases, and 8 bases had no gene match. The CDR3 runs to 12 residues. Germline V gene lookup returns CDR1 GTSNPN and CDR2 SVGIG (reference sequence). The CDR3 DNA follows: TGTGCCTGGAGCGTACTCGACAGGGGTTACACCTTC. Residues: CAWSVLDRGYTF.

The count of this clonotype is one. One junction end does not reproduce the germline sequence, and a read error may be involved. J is TRBJ2-3 and V is TRBV5-5; 8 nucleotides line up with TRBD1. The germline V gene encodes CDR1 SGHKS and CDR2 YYEKEE (reference sequence). The CDR3 sequence is 14 residues long. The CDR3 is CDSSPGQGRDTQYF. The CDR3 DNA is TGTGACAGCAGCCCCGGACAGGGACGAGATACGCAGTACTTT.

At least ten counts were recorded for this clonotype. In nucleotides, the CDR3 is TGTGCCAGCAGTAAGGACAGGGACCAGCCCCAGCATTTT. Its protein is CASSKDRDQPQHF. V usage is TRBV12-3 or TRBV12-4 and J usage is TRBJ1-5, with 8 bases aligning to TRBD1. Trimming took 5 bases from V and 7 from J; bases not matched to a gene: 4. The CDR3 contains 13 residues.

As concerns this clonotype: This may arise from a read error, as a much more abundant clone is one base away. The V and J genes are TRBV6-5 and TRBJ2-5; 13 bases fit TRBD2. CDR1 MNHEY and CDR2 SVGAGI come from the germline V gene. The CDR3 extends over 16 amino acids. The CDR3 region has the DNA TGTGGCAGCAGCCCACTAGCGGGAGGGCCGAGAGGGACCCAGTACTTC. Protein product: CGSSPLAGGPRGTQYF.

Remarks on this clonotype: One base away lies a much larger clone, so this may be a sequencing read error. The genes are TRBV6-1 and TRBJ1-5, with D unresolved. The CDR3 is 14 amino acids. The V gene's germline CDR1 is MNHNS and CDR2 SASEGT. The DNA for the CDR3 is TGTGCCAGCAGTGAACCCGGTGGCAATAAGCCCCAGCATTTT. This sequence encodes CASSEPGGNKPQHF.

This clonotype has ten or more counts. The rearrangement uses TRBV4-1 and TRBJ2-5; possible D gene TRBD2, 6 bases. Trimming cost V 8 bases and J 4 bases, with 14 bases left between them. CDR3 length: 13 amino acids. The germline V gene has CDR1 MGHRA and CDR2 YSYEKL. CDR3 coding DNA: TGCGCCAGCTCGGTGGCGGGACTAGAGACCCAGTACTTC. Translation gives CASSVAGLETQYF.

This clonotype was recorded many times. The chain links TRBV4-2 to TRBJ2-7; 9 bases agree with TRBD1. Germline lookup yields CDR1 LGHNA and CDR2 YNFKEQ. The CDR3 has 17 residues. Unmatched junction bases numbered 8, after V lost 0 bases and J lost 2 bases. In DNA form, the CDR3 reads TGTGCCAGCAGCCAAGATTTTTGGGGACAGGGTGCCTACGAGCAGTACTTC. It is translated as CASSQDFWGQGAYEQYF.

The genes are TRBV11-1 and TRBJ2-5, with a tentative D call TRBD1 (5 bases). V lost 10 bases to trimming and J lost 5 bases, with 14 bases between them. The CDR3 covers 12 residues. Germline values: CDR1 SGHAT, CDR2 FQDESV (reference sequence). CDR3 sequence: CAIPGIRETQYF. The CDR3 coding sequence is TGTGCCATCCCAGGGATCCGGGAGACCCAGTACTTC.

The gene calls are TRBV11-2 and TRBJ2-2, with D maybe TRBD2 (6 bases). The CDR3 runs to 18 residues. Trimming pared 1 base from V and 4 bases from J, leaving 19 bases between. In germline, CDR1 is SGHAT, CDR2 FQNNGV. CDR3 nucleotide sequence: TGTGCCAGCAGCTTAGGACTAGAGGGAACGCTTGCCACCGGGGAGCTGTTTTTT. This codes for CASSLGLEGTLATGELFF.

A word on this clonotype: One base away lies a much larger clone, so this may be a sequencing read error. V gene TRBV10-3 combines with J gene TRBJ2-3; D gene uncertain. CDR3 length: 14 amino acids. In germline, CDR1 is ENHRY, CDR2 SYGVKD. With 4 bases removed from V and 5 bases from J, the gap between germline ends came to 13 bases. The DNA of the CDR3 is TGTGCCATCAGTGTCGTGGGATCGATAGATACGCAGTATTTT. Translated, it gives CAISVVGSIDTQYF.

In regard to this clonotype: One end of the junction does not line up with germline, which may come from a read error. The chain links TRBV7-8 to TRBJ1-4; D is uncertain. The CDR3 sequence is 18 residues long. Germline V gene data show CDR1 as SGHVS and CDR2 as FQNEAQ. The CDR3 reads CACSLIPPFVATNEKLFF. The CDR3 DNA reads as TGTGCCTGCAGCTTAATACCGCCCTTCGTTGCAACTAATGAAAAACTGTTTTTT. The full variable domain, rest sourced from reference TRBV7-8 and TRBJ1-4, is GAGVSQSPRYKVAKRGQDVALRCDPISGHVSLFWYQQALGQGPEFLTYFQNEAQLDKSGLPSDRFFAERPEGSVSTLKIQRTQQEDSAVYLCACSLIPPFVATNEKLFFGSGTQLSVL.

Concerning this clonotype: The conserved phenylalanine or tryptophan is not found at the CDR3 terminus, so this likely reflects a read error. The chain combines TRBV11-2 with TRBJ2-7; no reliable D call. V was clipped by 1 base and J by 4 bases, with 5 bases between them. This CDR3 is built from 12 residues. Germline V lookup: CDR1 SGHAT, CDR2 FQNNGV. CDR3 sequence: CASSLGSYEQYL. CDR3 bases: TGTGCCAGCAGCTTAGGCTCGTACGAGCAGTACTTA.

Regarding this clonotype: Compared with germline, one end of the junction differs, possibly owing to a read error. The chain is built from TRBV14 and TRBJ2-7, with 7 positions matching TRBD1. CDR3 length: 13 residues. The V gene's germline CDR1 is SGHDN and CDR2 FVKESK. The CDR3, as DNA: TGTGTCAGCAGCGAAGACAGGGTCTACGAGCAGTACTTC. Encoded protein: CVSSEDRVYEQYF.

This clonotype came up a few times. The chain recombines TRBV5-5 with TRBJ1-1, with a tentative D call TRBD1 (5 bases). The CDR3 consists of 14 residues. V lost 6 bases, J lost 0 bases, and 12 bases lay in between. Germline lookup yields CDR1 SGHKS and CDR2 YYEKEE (reference sequence). CDR3 sequence reads: CASTLGPMNTEAFF. The CDR3, as DNA: TGTGCCAGCACCCTGGGACCGATGAACACTGAAGCTTTCTTT. The variable domain in full, with the rest retrieved from reference TRBV5-5 and TRBJ1-1, is DAGVTQSPTHLIKTRGQQVTLRCSPISGHKSVSWYQQVLGQGPQFIFQYYEKEERGRGNFPDRFSARQFPNYSSELNVNALLLGDSALYLCASTLGPMNTEAFFGQGTRLTVV.